These 18 T cell receptor beta chains share one sample of origin, sequenced in a study of shared clonotypes between healthy human individuals. Measured with immunoSEQ multiplex PCR; TCRdb has only the in-frame clones, and not every one. The repertoire holds some 2,500,000 clones, 85% to 95% seen once, with approximately 0.4% in the top ten. The sample taken for sequencing was naive CD4+ T cells from PBMCs. Subset defined: CD45RA+ positively selected. All receptors come from a man aged 18 to 35 in good health. Some clones in this sample may be carry-over from other donors' samples.

The gene calls are TRBV4-1 and TRBJ2-1; a possible D gene is TRBD2 (5 bases). V was shortened by 1 base and J by 14 bases, with 15 bases between the two germline ends. This CDR3 has 13 residues. Per germline, CDR1 MGHRA and CDR2 YSYEKL. This chain's CDR3 is CASSQARTGFKFF. CDR3 sequence (DNA): TGCGCCAGCAGCCAAGCACGGACGGGGTTTAAGTTCTTC.

The chain carries TRBV5-4 and TRBJ2-5; 10 positions match TRBD2. V was clipped by 2 bases and J by 5 bases; unmatched bases: 6. The CDR3 totals 15 residues. Per the germline V gene, CDR1 is SGHNT and CDR2 is YYREEE (reference sequence). The CDR3 DNA follows: TGTGCCAGCAGCTTCGCTCTAGCGGGAGTTGAGACCCAGTACTTC. Protein product: CASSFALAGVETQYF. The full variable domain, completed using reference TRBV5-4 and TRBJ2-5, is ETGVTQSPTHLIKTRGQQVTLRCSSQSGHNTVSWYQQALGQGPQFIFQYYREEENGRGNFPPRFSGLQFPNYSSELNVNALELDDSALYLCASSFALAGVETQYFGPGTRLLVL.

This rearrangement joins TRBV10-3 to TRBJ2-3, with D possibly being TRBD2 (6 bases). The CDR3 consists of 14 residues. Trimming pared 3 bases from V and 0 bases from J, leaving 7 bases between. Germline V gene sequence: CDR1 ENHRY, CDR2 SYGVKD. The CDR3 region is CAISDGGSTDTQYF. The CDR3 DNA reads TGTGCCATCAGTGACGGAGGGAGCACAGATACGCAGTATTTT.

The CDR3 DNA is TGTGCCAGCAGCTTAATGGGTCTGGGGATTTCAAATACGCAGTATTTT. Its translation is CASSLMGLGISNTQYF. The rearrangement joins TRBV7-2 to TRBJ2-3; the D is unclear. The CDR3 totals 16 residues. Trimming removed 2 bases at V and 7 bases at J, with 19 bases between. From germline, CDR1 is SGHTA and CDR2 FQGNSA.

The chain carries TRBV6-5 and TRBJ1-2; unclear D gene. Trimming took off 0 bases at V and 1 base at J, with 9 bases between the two ends. Germline values: CDR1 MNHEY, CDR2 SVGAGI. There are 15 residues in the CDR3. This CDR3 is CASSYSSGVNYGYTF. The CDR3 DNA sequence: TGTGCCAGCAGTTACTCGAGCGGAGTTAACTATGGCTACACCTTC.

CDR3 nucleotide sequence: TGTGCCAGCAGTCCTATGACTAGCGCCTCCTACGAGCAGTACTTC. Encoded protein: CASSPMTSASYEQYF. The genes are TRBV28 and TRBJ2-7; 8 positions match TRBD2. Trimming took 5 bases from V and 0 from J; bases not matched to a gene: 6. CDR1 is MDHEN and CDR2 is SYDVKM in the germline V gene. This CDR3 has 15 amino acids.

The chain joins TRBV10-2 to TRBJ2-7; D is ambiguous. Germline assignment: CDR1 WSHSY and CDR2 SAAADI. This CDR3 comprises 11 residues. Deletions cut 6 bases from V and 7 bases from J, with 10 bases between. CDR3 bases: TGCGCCAGCAGAAGGGAATATGAGCAGTACTTC. Its translation: CASRREYEQYF.

The chain joins TRBV5-1 to TRBJ2-1, with 8 bases aligning to TRBD2. The V segment lost 3 bases and the J segment 7 bases; nucleotides outside the gene matches: 15. The germline V gene has CDR1 SGHRS and CDR2 YFSETQ. CDR3 length: 17 amino acids. CDR3 DNA: TGCGCCAGCAGCTACGCTGGGGCGGGACTAGTATTAAATGAGCAGTTCTTC. It translates to CASSYAGAGLVLNEQFF.

The chain combines TRBV27 with TRBJ2-1; no definite D call. This CDR3 region has 13 residues. Deletions cut 2 bases from V and 4 bases from J, with 6 bases between. The germline V gene has CDR1 MNHEY and CDR2 SMNVEV (reference sequence). CDR3 coding DNA: TGTGCCAGCAGTTTAACACCGTACAATGAGCAGTTCTTC. This translates into CASSLTPYNEQFF.

The chain couples TRBV18 to TRBJ2-2; D is perhaps TRBD2 (6 bases). This CDR3 comprises 16 residues. Germline values: CDR1 KGHSH, CDR2 LQKENI. The germline V and J ends were trimmed by 3 bases and 2 bases, with 13 bases remaining between them. The CDR3 sequence is CASSPIIAVNTGELFF. The CDR3, as DNA: TGTGCCAGCTCACCCATAATAGCGGTTAACACCGGGGAGCTGTTTTTT. Variable domain in full (rest from reference TRBV18 and TRBJ2-2): NAGVMQNPRHLVRRRGQEARLRCSPMKGHSHVYWYRQLPEEGLKFMVYLQKENIIDESGMPKERFSAEFPKEGPSILRIQQVVRGDSAAYFCASSPIIAVNTGELFFGEGSRLTVL.

The V and J genes are TRBV10-3 and TRBJ2-3; D possibly corresponds to TRBD1 (5 bases). The V and J ends lost 10 bases and 5 bases respectively, with 10 bases between them. Germline-derived CDR1 and CDR2 are ENHRY and SYGVKD. The CDR3 sequence is 11 residues long. The CDR3 spells CATQGIDTQYF. CDR3 nucleotide sequence: TGTGCCACCCAGGGAATAGATACGCAGTATTTT.

The chain uses TRBV7-6 and TRBJ2-1; 11 nucleotides line up with TRBD1. CDR1 is SGHVS, CDR2 FNYEAQ, per germline. CDR3 length: 17 residues. After removal of 1 base from V and 4 bases from J, the junction contained 6 bases not matched to a gene. For the CDR3, the DNA is TGTGCCAGCAGCTTAGAGTGGGGGACAGGGGGGTACAATGAGCAGTTCTTC. It yields the protein CASSLEWGTGGYNEQFF.

Details on this clone: The same CDR3 is also encoded by other DNA sequences in this sample. The chain links TRBV18 to TRBJ2-7, with 7 bases lining up with TRBD1. Germline V gives CDR1 KGHSH, CDR2 LQKENI. The CDR3 is 14 residues long. Unmatched junction bases numbered 3, after V lost 3 bases and J lost 1 base. The CDR3 region is CASSPQTGSYEQYF. Written as DNA, the CDR3 is TGTGCCAGCTCACCTCAGACAGGGTCCTACGAGCAGTACTTC.

Points on this clone: At the DNA level, this CDR3 is encoded by other sequences in the same sample as well. V is TRBV28 and J is TRBJ1-1, with no clear D. V lost 2 bases and J 4 bases, leaving 5 bases between the germline ends. Germline V gene sequence: CDR1 MDHEN, CDR2 SYDVKM. The CDR3 runs to 12 residues. The CDR3 DNA is TGTGCCAGCAGTTTACGGGGCACTGAAGCTTTCTTT. Residues: CASSLRGTEAFF.

This clone was found a few times. The J gene is TRBJ1-4, the V gene TRBV28; D gene unclear. CDR3 size: 14 residues. Germline V gives CDR1 MDHEN, CDR2 SYDVKM. Trimming left V 3 bases short and J 1 base short, with 6 bases between. CDR3 residues: CASSFAGTNEKLFF. The CDR3 nucleotides are TGTGCCAGCAGTTTTGCGGGAACTAATGAAAAACTGTTTTTT.

The genes are TRBV7-2 and TRBJ2-5, with D tentatively TRBD1 (5 bases). This CDR3 has 15 amino acids. The germline CDR1 and CDR2 sequences are SGHTA and FQGNSA. Trimming stripped 2 bases from V and 1 base from J, with 11 bases between. CDR3 amino acids: CASSLMQGVQETQYF. CDR3 DNA: TGTGCCAGCAGCTTAATGCAAGGGGTCCAAGAGACCCAGTACTTC. The full variable domain, rest sourced from reference TRBV7-2 and TRBJ2-5, is GAGVSQSPSNKVTEKGKDVELRCDPISGHTALYWYRQSLGQGLEFLIYFQGNSAPDKSGLPSDRFSAERTGGSVSTLTIQRTQQEDSAVYLCASSLMQGVQETQYFGPGTRLLVL.

The chain uses TRBV28 and TRBJ1-3, with 7 bases matching TRBD1. J was trimmed by 0 bases and V by 6 bases; bases with no gene match: 8. CDR3 size: 16 residues. CDR1 MDHEN and CDR2 SYDVKM come from the germline V gene. For the CDR3, the DNA is TGTGCCAGCAGGCCCCCGGGACAGTACTCTGGAAACACCATATATTTT. This encodes CASRPPGQYSGNTIYF.

This chain links TRBV18 with TRBJ1-3; D gene ambiguous. The V gene's germline CDR1 is KGHSH and CDR2 LQKENI. The CDR3 loop spans 15 amino acids. V was clipped by 3 bases and J by 0 bases, with 9 bases between them. The CDR3 nucleotides read TGTGCCAGCTCACCGAGTTTCGGCTCTGGAAACACCATATATTTT. Translation: CASSPSFGSGNTIYF.